This T cell receptor beta chain was sequenced during a study of CD8+ T cells in alopecia areata. For the study at large: Treated patients were dosed with oral tofacitinib, taking 5 to 10 mg twice daily.

CDR3 size: 18 residues. Germline loops: CDR1 MNHNS, CDR2 SASEGT. V dropped 4 bases and J dropped 0; count of bases not matched to a gene: 10. Both peripheral blood and punch biopsies of lesional scalp skin were obtained from patients who had alopecia areata. TCR sequencing used cDNA made by reverse transcription of extracted RNA. The data were produced by immunoSEQ multiplex PCR, yet TCRdb's version contains in-frame clones alone and is incomplete. Here the sample spans 160,000 or so clones, around 55% being singletons. The chain is built from TRBV6-1 and TRBJ2-2, with TRBD2 matching 8 bases. Specimen: CD8+ T cells sorted from blood, collected at week 0. The receptor was derived from a human donor with alopecia areata. CDR3 protein: CASSVGPGLGANTGELFF. Here the CDR3 DNA reads TGTGCCAGCAGTGTAGGCCCGGGACTAGGAGCGAACACCGGGGAGCTGTTTTTT.